Each of the 11 T cell receptor beta chains below was sequenced from the same sample in a study of HIV-infected children after antiretroviral therapy interruption. Unique molecular identifiers were included in an RNA-based 3' RACE TCR library. In TCRdb, the 3' RACE reads were re-called with MiXCR into one record per CDR3 protein. The data contain approximately 95,000 distinct CDR3 sequences, roughly 6.7% of them singletons. Regarding treatment: PENTA 11 planned treatment interruption arm or continuous ART arm. The sequenced sample was CD45RA+ CD4+ T cells from PBMCs, pooled from several time points, obtained from a donor given antiretroviral therapy, either interrupted or continuous. This sample's subset: naive CD4+ CD45RA+ CD45RO- T cells. These receptors were obtained from a pool of human donors with HIV.

There are many counts of this clonotype. The chain recombines TRBV3-1 with TRBJ1-1; D possibly corresponds to TRBD1 (6 bases). The ends were cut back, 4 bases at V and 1 base at J, with 13 bases in the middle. The CDR3 consists of 15 residues. In germline, CDR1 is LGHDT, CDR2 YNNKEL (reference sequence). CDR3: CASSPNGGPNTEAFF. CDR3 nucleotide sequence: TGTGCCAGCAGCCCGAATGGGGGCCCGAACACTGAAGCTTTCTTT.

This clonotype was observed many times. The chain carries TRBV12-3 or TRBV12-4 and TRBJ2-2; D call uncertain. The V end lost 2 bases, the J end lost 2 bases, and 9 bases lay between the germline ends. CDR3 length equals 15 residues. The CDR3 region has the DNA TGTGCCAGCAGTTTAAGGGTGCTAAACACCGGGGAGCTGTTTTTT. Translation: CASSLRVLNTGELFF.

This clonotype was seen repeatedly, ten times or more. V gene TRBV5-1 combines with J gene TRBJ2-7; 11 nucleotides align to TRBD2. The CDR3 runs 18 residues. Germline assignment: CDR1 SGHRS and CDR2 YFSETQ. V was clipped by 3 bases and J by 0 bases; unmatched bases: 11. CDR3 bases: TGCGCCAGCAGCTGGAAGGTCGGGACTAGCGGTAACTCCTACGAGCAGTACTTC. The encoded protein is CASSWKVGTSGNSYEQYF.

This clonotype was detected ten times or more. The chain couples TRBV7-2 to TRBJ2-1; D gene ambiguous. V was clipped by 6 bases and J by 5 bases, with 8 bases between them. The germline gives CDR1 SGHTA, CDR2 FQGNSA. The CDR3 covers 12 residues. The CDR3 protein is CASSPNHNEQFF. Here the CDR3 DNA reads TGTGCCAGCAGTCCGAACCACAATGAGCAGTTCTTC.

This clonotype was recorded at least ten times. This rearrangement joins TRBV2 to TRBJ2-3; D is unclear. V was shortened by 6 bases and J by 2 bases, with 15 bases between the two germline ends. This CDR3 comprises 15 residues. CDR1 and CDR2 from the germline V gene are SNHLY and FYNNEI. The CDR3 loop reads CASRGVSVLTDTQYF. The CDR3 bases are TGTGCCAGCAGAGGAGTCAGCGTCCTCACAGATACGCAGTATTTT.

In this sample, this clonotype turned up a few times. The rearrangement links TRBV24-1 to TRBJ1-2; the match to TRBD1 covers 7 bases. This CDR3 is built from 15 residues. Looked up from germline, CDR1 is KGHDR and CDR2 is SFDVKD. The V segment lost 3 bases and the J segment 2 bases; nucleotides outside the gene matches: 5. The CDR3 sequence is CATSDATGVNYGYTF. The DNA for the CDR3 is TGTGCCACCAGTGATGCCACAGGGGTCAACTATGGCTACACCTTC.

The J gene is TRBJ2-5, the V gene TRBV5-1; a weak D match, TRBD1 (6 bases). Germline V lookup: CDR1 SGHRS, CDR2 YFSETQ. The length of the CDR3 is 14 residues. The V gene lost 2 bases and the J gene lost 2 bases, with 10 bases spanning the gap. This CDR3 is CASSLPGQQETQYF. CDR3 nucleotide sequence: TGCGCCAGCAGCTTACCTGGACAGCAAGAGACCCAGTACTTC.

This chain joins TRBV19 and TRBJ2-1; D is unresolved. With 4 bases removed from V and 7 bases from J, the gap between germline ends came to 8 bases. The germline CDR1 and CDR2 sequences are LNHDA and SQIVND (reference sequence). This CDR3 spans 12 amino acids. The CDR3 sequence is CASSTGWNEQFF. CDR3 bases: TGTGCCAGTAGTACAGGATGGAATGAGCAGTTCTTC.

V and J are TRBV19 and TRBJ1-3; D remains unclear. The germline gives CDR1 LNHDA, CDR2 SQIVND (reference sequence). V lost 6 bases, J lost 5 bases, and 23 bases lay in between. The CDR3 loop spans 17 amino acids. In DNA form, the CDR3 reads TGTGCCAGTAGCCCAGGCGGTTTCTTAAGAGCCCGAAACACCATATATTTT. Protein sequence: CASSPGGFLRARNTIYF.

This clonotype was recorded at least ten times. The gene calls are TRBV25-1 and TRBJ2-3; TRBD1 aligns across 10 bases. The CDR3 is 15 residues long. CDR1 is MGHDK, CDR2 SYGVNS, per germline. The V segment lost 4 bases and the J segment 1 base; nucleotides outside the gene matches: 2. CDR3 protein: CASSAGTGGTDTQYF. In nucleotides, the CDR3 is TGTGCCAGCAGTGCTGGGACAGGGGGCACAGATACGCAGTATTTT.

The chain couples TRBV19 to TRBJ2-4; D is possibly TRBD1 or TRBD2 (5 bases each). V lost 6 bases and J 8 bases, leaving 17 bases between the germline ends. The germline V gene has CDR1 LNHDA and CDR2 SQIVND (reference sequence). The CDR3 spans 14 residues. The CDR3 bases are TGTGCCAGTAGAAAAAAGGGGACCCAGGACATTCAGTACTTC. Translated, it gives CASRKKGTQDIQYF.